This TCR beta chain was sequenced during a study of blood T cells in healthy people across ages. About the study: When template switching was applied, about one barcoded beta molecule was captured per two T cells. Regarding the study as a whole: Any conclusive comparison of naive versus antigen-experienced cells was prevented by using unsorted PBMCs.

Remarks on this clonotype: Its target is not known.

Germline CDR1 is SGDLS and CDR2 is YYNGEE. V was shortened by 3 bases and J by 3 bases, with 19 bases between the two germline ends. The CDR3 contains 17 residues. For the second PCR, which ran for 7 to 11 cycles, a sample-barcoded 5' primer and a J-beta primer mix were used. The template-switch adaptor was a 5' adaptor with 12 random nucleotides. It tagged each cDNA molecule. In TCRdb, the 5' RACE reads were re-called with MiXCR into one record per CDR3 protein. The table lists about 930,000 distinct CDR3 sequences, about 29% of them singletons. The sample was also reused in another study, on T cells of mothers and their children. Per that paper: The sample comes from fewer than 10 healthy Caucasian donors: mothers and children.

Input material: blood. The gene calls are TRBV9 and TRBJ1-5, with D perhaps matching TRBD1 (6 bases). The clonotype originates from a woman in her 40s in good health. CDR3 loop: CASSAEGPGENNQPQHF. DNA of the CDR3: TGTGCCAGCAGCGCCGAGGGCCCAGGGGAAAACAATCAGCCCCAGCATTTT. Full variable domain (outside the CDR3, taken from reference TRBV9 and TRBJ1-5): DSGVTQTPKHLITATGQRVTLRCSPRSGDLSVYWYQQSLDQGLQFLIQYYNGEERAKGNILERFSAQQFPDLHSELNLSSLELGDSALYFCASSAEGPGENNQPQHFGDGTRLSIL.